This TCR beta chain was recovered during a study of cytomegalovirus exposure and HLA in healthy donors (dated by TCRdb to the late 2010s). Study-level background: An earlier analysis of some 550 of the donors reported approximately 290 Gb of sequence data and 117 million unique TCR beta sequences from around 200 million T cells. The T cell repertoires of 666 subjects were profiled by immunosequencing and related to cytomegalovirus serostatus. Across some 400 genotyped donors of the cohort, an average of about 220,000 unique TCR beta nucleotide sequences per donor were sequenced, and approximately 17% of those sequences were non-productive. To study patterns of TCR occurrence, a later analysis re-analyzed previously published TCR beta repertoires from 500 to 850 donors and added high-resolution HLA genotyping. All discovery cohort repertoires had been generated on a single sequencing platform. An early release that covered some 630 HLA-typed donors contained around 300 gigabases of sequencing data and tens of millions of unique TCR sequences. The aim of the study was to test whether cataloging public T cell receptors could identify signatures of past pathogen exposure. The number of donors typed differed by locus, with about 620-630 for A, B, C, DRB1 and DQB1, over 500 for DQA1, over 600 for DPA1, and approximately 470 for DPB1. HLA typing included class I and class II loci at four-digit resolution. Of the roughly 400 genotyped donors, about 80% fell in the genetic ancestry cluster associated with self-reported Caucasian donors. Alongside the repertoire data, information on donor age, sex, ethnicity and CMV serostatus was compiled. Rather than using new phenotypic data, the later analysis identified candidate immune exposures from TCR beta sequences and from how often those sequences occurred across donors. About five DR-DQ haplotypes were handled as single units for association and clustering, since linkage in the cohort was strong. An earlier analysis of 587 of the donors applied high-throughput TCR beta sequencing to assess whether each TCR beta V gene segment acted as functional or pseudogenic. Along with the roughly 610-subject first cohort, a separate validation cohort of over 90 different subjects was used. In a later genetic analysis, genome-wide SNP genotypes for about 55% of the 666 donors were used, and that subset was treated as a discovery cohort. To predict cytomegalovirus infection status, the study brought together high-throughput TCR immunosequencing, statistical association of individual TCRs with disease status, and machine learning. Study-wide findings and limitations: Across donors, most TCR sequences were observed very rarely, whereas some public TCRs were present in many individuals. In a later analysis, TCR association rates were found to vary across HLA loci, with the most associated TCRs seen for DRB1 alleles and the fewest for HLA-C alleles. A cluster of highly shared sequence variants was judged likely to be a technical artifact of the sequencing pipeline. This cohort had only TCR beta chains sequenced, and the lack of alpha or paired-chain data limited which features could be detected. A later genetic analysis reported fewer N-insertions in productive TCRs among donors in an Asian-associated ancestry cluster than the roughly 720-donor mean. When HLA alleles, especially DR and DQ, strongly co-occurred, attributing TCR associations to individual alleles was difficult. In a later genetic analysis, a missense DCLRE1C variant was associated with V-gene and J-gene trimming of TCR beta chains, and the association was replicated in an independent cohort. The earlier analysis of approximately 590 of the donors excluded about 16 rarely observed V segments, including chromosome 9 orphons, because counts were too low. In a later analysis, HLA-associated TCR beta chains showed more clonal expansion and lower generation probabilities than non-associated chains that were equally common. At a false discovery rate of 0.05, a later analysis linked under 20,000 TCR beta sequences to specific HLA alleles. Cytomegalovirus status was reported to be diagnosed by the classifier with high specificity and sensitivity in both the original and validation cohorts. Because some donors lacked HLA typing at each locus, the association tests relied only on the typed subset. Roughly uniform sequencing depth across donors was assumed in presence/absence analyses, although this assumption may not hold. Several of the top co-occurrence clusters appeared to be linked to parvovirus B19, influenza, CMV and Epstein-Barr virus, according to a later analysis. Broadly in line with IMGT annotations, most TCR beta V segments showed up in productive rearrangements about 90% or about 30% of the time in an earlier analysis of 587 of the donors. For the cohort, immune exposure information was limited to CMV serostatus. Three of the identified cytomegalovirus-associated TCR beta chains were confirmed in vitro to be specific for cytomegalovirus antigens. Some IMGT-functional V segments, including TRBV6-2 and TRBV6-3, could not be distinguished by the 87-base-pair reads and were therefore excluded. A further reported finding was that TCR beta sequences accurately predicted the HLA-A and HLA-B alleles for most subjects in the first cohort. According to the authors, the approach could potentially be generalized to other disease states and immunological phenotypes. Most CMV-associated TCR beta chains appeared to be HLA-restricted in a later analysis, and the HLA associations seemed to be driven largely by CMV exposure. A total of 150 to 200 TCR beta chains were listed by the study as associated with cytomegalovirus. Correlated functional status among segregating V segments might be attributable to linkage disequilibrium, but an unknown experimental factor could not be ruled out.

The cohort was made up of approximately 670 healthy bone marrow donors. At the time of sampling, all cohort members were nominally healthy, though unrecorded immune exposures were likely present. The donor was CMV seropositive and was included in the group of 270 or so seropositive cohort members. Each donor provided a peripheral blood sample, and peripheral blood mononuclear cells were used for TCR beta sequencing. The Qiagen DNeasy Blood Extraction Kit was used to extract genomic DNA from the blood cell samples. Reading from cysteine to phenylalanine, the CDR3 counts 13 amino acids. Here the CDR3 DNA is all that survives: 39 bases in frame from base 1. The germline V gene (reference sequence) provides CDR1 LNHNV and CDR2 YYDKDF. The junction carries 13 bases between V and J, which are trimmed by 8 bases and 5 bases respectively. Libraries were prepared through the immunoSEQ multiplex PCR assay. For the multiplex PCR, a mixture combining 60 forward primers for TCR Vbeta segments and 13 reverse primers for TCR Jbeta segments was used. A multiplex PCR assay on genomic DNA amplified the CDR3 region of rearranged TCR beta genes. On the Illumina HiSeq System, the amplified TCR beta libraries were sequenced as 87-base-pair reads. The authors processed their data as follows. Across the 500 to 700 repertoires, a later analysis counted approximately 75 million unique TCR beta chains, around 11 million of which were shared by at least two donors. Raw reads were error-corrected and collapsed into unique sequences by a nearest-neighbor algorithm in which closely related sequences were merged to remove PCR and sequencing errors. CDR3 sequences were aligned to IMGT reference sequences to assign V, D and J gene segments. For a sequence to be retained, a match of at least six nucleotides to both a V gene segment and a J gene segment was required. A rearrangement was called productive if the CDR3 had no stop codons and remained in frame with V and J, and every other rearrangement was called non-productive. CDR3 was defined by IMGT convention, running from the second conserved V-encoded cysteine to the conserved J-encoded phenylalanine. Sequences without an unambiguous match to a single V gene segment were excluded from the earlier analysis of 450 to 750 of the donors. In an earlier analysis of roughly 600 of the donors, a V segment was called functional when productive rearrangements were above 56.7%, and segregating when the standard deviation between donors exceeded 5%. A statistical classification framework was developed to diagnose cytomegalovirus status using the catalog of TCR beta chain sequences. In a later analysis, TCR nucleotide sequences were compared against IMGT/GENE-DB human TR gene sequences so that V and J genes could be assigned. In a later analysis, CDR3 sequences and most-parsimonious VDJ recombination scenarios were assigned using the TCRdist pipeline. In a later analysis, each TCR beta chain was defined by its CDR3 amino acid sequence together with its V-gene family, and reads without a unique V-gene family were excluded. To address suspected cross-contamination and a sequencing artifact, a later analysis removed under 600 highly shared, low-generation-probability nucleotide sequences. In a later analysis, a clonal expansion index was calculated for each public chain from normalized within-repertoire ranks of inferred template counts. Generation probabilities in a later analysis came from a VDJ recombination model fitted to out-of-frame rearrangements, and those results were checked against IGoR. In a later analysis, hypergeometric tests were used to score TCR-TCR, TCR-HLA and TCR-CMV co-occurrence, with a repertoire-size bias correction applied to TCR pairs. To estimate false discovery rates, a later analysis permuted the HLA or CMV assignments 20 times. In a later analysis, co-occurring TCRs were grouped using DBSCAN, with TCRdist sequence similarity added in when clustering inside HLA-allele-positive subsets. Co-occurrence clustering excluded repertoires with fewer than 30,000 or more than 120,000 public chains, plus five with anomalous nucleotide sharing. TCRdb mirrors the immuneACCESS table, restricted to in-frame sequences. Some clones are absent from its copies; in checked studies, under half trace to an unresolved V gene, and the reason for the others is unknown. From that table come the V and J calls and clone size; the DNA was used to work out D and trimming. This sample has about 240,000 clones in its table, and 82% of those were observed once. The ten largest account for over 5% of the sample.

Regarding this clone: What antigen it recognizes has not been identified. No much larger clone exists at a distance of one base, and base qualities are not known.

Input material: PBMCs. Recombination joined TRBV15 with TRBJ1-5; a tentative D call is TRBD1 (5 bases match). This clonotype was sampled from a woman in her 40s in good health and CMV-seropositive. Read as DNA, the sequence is TGTGCCACCGGAGGGGAGGCTTATCAGCCCCAGCATTTT. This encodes CATGGEAYQPQHF.